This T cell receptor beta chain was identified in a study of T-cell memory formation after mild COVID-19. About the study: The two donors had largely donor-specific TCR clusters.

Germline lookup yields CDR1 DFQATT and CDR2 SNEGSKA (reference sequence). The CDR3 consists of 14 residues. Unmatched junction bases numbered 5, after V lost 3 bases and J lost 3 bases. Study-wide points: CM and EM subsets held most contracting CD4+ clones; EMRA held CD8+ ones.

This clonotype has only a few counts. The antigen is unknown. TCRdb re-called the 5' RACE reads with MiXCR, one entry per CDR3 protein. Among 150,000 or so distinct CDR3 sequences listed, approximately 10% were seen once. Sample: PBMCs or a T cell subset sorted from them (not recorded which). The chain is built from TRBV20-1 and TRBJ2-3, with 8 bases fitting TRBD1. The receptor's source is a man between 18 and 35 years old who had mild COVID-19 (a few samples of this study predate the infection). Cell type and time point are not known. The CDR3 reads CSARQGARTDTQYF. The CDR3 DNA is TGCAGTGCTAGGCAGGGGGCGCGAACAGATACGCAGTATTTT.